This TCR beta chain stems from a study of T cell clonotyping in hematopoietic cell transplantation. The CDR3 has 15 amino acids. V lost 2 bases to trimming and J lost 9 bases, with 15 bases between them. Germline-derived CDR1 and CDR2 are SGDLS and YYNGEE. Clones were read by immunoSEQ multiplex PCR, and TCRdb kept only the in-frame ones, dropping some. This table has about 8,400 clones, roughly nine tenths appearing once. Specimen: peripheral blood mononuclear cells, collected at the time of graft-versus-host disease after allogeneic stem cell transplant. This sequence was found in a male patient aged 55 to 70 who had an allogeneic stem cell transplant from a related donor, so the T cells may come from the graft donor. Some clones in this sample may be carry-over from other donors' samples. The V and J genes are TRBV9 and TRBJ1-6; no definite D call. CDR3 in amino acids: CASSVGETRRSPLHF. The CDR3 coding sequence is TGTGCCAGCAGCGTCGGGGAAACTCGCCGTTCACCCCTCCACTTT.